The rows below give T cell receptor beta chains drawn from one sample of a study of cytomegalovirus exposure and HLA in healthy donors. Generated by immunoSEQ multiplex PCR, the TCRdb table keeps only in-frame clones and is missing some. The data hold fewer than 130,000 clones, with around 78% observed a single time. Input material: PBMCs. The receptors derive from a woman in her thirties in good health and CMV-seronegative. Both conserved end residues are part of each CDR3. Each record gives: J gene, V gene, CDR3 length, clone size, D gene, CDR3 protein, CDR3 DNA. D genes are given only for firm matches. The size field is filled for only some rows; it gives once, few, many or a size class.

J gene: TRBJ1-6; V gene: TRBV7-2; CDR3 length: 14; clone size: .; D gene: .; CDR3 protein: CASSSPRTFSPLHF; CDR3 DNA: TGTGCCAGCAGCTCACCCCGGACATTTTCACCCCTCCACTTT
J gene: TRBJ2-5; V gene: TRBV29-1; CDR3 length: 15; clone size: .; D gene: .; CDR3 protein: CSVEEWGPLIETQYF; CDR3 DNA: TGCAGCGTTGAAGAATGGGGGCCGCTCATAGAGACCCAGTACTTC
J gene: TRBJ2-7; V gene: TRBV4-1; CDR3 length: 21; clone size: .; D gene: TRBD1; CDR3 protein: CASSQESRSTGGLKEPHEQYF; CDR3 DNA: TGCGCCAGCAGCCAAGAAAGCAGGTCCACAGGGGGCTTGAAAGAACCCCACGAGCAGTACTTC
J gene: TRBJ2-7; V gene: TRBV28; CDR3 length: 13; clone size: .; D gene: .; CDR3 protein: CASSTSGLLEQYF; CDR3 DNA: .
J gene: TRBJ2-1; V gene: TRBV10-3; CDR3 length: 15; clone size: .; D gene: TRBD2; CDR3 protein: CAISVREGVYNEQFF; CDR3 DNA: TGTGCCATCAGTGTTCGGGAGGGCGTCTACAATGAGCAGTTCTTC
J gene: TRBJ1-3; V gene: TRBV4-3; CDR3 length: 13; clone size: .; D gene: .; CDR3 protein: CASSQDRVNTIYF; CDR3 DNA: TGCGCCAGCAGCCAAGATCGCGTAAACACCATATATTTT
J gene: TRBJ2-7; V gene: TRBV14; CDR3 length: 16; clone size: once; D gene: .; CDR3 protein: CASSQDQDNSPYEQYF; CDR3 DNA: TGTGCCAGCAGCCAAGATCAGGACAACTCTCCCTACGAGCAGTACTTC
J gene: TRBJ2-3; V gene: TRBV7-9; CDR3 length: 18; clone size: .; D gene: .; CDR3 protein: CASSSWHVADGDTDTQYF; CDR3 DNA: TGTGCCAGCAGCTCGTGGCACGTAGCGGACGGAGACACAGATACGCAGTATTTT
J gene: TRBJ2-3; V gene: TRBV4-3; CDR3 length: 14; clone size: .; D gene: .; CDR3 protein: CASSQDRGRNTQYF; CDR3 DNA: TGCGCCAGCAGCCAAGATCGTGGGAGGAATACGCAGTATTTT
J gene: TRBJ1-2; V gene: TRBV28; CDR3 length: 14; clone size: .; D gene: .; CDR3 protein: CASTLLGGQSGYTF; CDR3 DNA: TGTGCCAGCACTCTTTTGGGAGGGCAGAGCGGCTACACCTTC
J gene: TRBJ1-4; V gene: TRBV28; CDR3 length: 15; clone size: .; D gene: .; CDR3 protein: CASSVQDSSNEKLFF; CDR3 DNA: TGTGCCAGCAGTGTCCAAGACAGCTCTAATGAAAAACTGTTTTTT
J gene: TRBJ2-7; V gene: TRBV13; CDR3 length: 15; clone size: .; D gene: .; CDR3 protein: CASSSTGSGSYEQYF; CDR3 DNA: TGTGCCAGCAGCTCCACCGGCTCAGGGTCATACGAGCAGTACTTC
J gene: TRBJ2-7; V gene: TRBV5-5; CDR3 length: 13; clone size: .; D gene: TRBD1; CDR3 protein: CASSRTGDYEQYF; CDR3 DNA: TGTGCCAGCAGCCGTACAGGGGACTACGAGCAGTACTTC
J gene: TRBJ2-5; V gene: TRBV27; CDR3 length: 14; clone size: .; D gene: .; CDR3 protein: CASSYQGLVETQYF; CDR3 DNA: TGTGCCAGCAGCTATCAGGGGTTGGTAGAGACCCAGTACTTC
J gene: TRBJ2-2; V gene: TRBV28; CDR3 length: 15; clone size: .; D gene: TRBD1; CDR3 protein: CASLKGQINTGELFF; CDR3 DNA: TGTGCCAGCCTGAAGGGACAGATAAACACCGGGGAGCTGTTTTTT
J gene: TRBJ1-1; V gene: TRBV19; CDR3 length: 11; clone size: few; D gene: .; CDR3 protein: CASTRETEAFF; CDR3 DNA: TGTGCCAGTACGAGGGAAACTGAAGCTTTCTTT
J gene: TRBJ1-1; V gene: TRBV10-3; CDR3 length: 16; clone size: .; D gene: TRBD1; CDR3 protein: CATSKKPGQGDTEAFF; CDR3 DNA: TGTGCCACGAGCAAAAAACCGGGACAGGGGGACACTGAAGCTTTCTTT
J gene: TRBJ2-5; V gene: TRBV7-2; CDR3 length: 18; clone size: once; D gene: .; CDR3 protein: CASSVPRGARASGETQYF; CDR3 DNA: TGTGCCAGCAGCGTACCTCGGGGGGCCCGGGCCTCCGGAGAGACCCAGTACTTC
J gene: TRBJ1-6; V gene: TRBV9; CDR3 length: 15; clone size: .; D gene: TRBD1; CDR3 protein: CASSVGQGLNSPLHF; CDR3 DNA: TGTGCCAGCAGCGTGGGACAGGGGCTTAATTCACCCCTCCACTTT
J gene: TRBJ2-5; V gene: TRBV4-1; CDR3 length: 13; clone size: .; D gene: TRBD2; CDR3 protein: CASSDRDYETQYF; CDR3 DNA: TGCGCCAGCAGCGACCGGGACTACGAGACCCAGTACTTC
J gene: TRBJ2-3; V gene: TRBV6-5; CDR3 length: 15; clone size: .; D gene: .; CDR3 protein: CATVWRGASTDTQYF; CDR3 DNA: TGTGCCACAGTCTGGCGGGGTGCTAGCACAGATACGCAGTATTTT
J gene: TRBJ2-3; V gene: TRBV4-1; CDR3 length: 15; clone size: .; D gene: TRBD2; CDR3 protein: CASSPEAGRTDTQYF; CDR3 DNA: TGCGCCAGCAGCCCAGAAGCGGGACGCACAGATACGCAGTATTTT
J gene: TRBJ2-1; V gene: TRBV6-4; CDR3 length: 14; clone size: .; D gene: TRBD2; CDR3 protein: CASSATSGSNEQFF; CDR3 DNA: TGTGCCAGCAGTGCCACTAGCGGGAGCAATGAGCAGTTCTTC
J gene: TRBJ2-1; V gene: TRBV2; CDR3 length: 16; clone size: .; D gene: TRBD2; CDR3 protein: CASRVGLAGVRNEQFF; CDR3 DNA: TGTGCCAGCAGAGTGGGACTAGCGGGAGTACGGAATGAGCAGTTCTTC